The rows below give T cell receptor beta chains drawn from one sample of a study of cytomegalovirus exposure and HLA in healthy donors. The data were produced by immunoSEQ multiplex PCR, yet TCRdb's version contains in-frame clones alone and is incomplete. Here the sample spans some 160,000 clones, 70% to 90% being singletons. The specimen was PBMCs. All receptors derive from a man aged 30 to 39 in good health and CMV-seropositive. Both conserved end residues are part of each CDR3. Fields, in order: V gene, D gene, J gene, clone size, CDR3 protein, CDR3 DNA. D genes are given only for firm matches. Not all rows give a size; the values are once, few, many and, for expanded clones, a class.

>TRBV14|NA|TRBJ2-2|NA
CASSQAGIGTGELFF
TGTGCCAGCAGCCAAGCCGGGATAGGCACCGGGGAGCTGTTTTTT
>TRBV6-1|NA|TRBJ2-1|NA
CASSEFLTGSTYNEQFF
TGTGCCAGCAGTGAATTCTTAACCGGGAGCACCTACAATGAGCAGTTCTTC
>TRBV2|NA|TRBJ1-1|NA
CASSEFSTTEAFF
TGTGCCAGCAGTGAATTCTCGACTACTGAAGCTTTCTTT
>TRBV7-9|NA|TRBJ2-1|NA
CASSSTGSSYNEQFF
TGTGCCAGCAGTTCAACAGGGAGCTCCTACAATGAGCAGTTCTTC
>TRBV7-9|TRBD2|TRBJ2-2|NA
CSSNYGLAGVSGELFF
TGTTCCAGCAACTACGGTCTAGCGGGAGTTAGCGGGGAGCTGTTTTTT
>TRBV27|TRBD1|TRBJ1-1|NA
CASSPGQGWAEAFF
TGTGCCAGCAGTCCCGGACAGGGCTGGGCTGAAGCTTTCTTT
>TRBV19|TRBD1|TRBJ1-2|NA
CASTSGTVGYTF
TGTGCCAGTACCTCCGGGACAGTTGGCTACACCTTC
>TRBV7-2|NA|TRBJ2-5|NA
CASSITATPYQETQYF
TGTGCCAGCAGCATAACAGCCACCCCGTACCAAGAGACCCAGTACTTC
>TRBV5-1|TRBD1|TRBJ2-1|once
CASSSGQGSSYNEQFF
TGCGCCAGCAGCTCGGGACAGGGGAGCTCCTACAATGAGCAGTTCTTC
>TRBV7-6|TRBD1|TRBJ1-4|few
CASSRGQGEKLFF
TGTGCCAGCAGCCGGGGACAGGGTGAAAAACTGTTTTTT
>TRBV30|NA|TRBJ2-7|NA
CAWSVKGVGGEQYF
TGTGCCTGGAGTGTAAAGGGGGTTGGCGGCGAGCAGTACTTC
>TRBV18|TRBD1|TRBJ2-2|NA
CASSPRTGANTGELFF
TGTGCCAGCTCACCCCGGACAGGGGCGAACACCGGGGAGCTGTTTTTT
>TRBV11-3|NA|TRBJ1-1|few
CASSLGRSVSMNTEAFF
TGTGCCAGCAGCTTAGGCAGGTCTGTTTCTATGAACACTGAAGCTTTCTTT
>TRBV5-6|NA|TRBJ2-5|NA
CASRLGPTGPETQYF
TGTGCCAGCAGGTTGGGCCCGACAGGCCCAGAGACCCAGTACTTC
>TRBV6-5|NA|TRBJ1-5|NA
CASSRSGGGQPQHF
TGTGCCAGCAGCCGGTCGGGGGGGGGTCAGCCCCAGCATTTT
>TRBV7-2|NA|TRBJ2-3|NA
CASSLVLPGLIF
TGTGCCAGCAGCCTGGTGCTACCCGGTCTTATTTTT